Shown below are 6 T cell receptor beta chains from a single sample sequenced in a study of identical twins. One entry per CDR3 protein results from TCRdb running MiXCR on the 5' RACE reads. Of 150,000 or so distinct CDR3 sequences listed, around 3.5% are singletons. Sequences were obtained from memory T cells sorted from blood. The receptors here all came from a man younger than 35 in good health.

The chain couples TRBV6-1 to TRBJ2-3; weak D call: TRBD2 (5 bases). Per the germline V gene, CDR1 is MNHNS and CDR2 is SASEGT. The CDR3 consists of 13 residues. The V end was cut by 4 bases, the J end by 2 bases, with 7 bases between. The CDR3 DNA is TGTGCCAGCAGTGTCCGGGACACAGATACGCAGTATTTT. Protein sequence: CASSVRDTDTQYF.

This clonotype was seen repeatedly, ten times or more. The rearrangement joins TRBV29-1 to TRBJ1-1; the D is unclear. Germline V lookup: CDR1 SQVTM, CDR2 ANQGSEA. The CDR3 consists of 12 residues. With 6 bases removed from V and 2 bases from J, the gap between germline ends came to 10 bases. The CDR3 here is CSVSLLNTEAFF. The DNA for the CDR3 is TGCAGCGTCAGCCTACTAAACACTGAAGCTTTCTTT.

Of note for this clonotype: A much larger clone is a single base away; this may be a read error. The V and J genes are TRBV20-1 and TRBJ2-7, with D unresolved. Deletions cut 6 bases from V and 2 bases from J, with 17 bases between. The CDR3 loop spans 14 amino acids. Germline CDR1 reads DFQATT; CDR2 reads SNEGSKA (reference sequence). DNA of the CDR3: TGCAGTGCGCCCTTCAGGATGACGGCCTACGAGCAGTACTTC. Translated, it gives CSAPFRMTAYEQYF.

This clonotype was detected ten times or more. This sequence joins TRBV27 and TRBJ2-1; 10 bases align to TRBD1. V was clipped by 0 bases and J by 3 bases; unmatched bases: 2. The CDR3 has 16 amino acids. Germline V gene data show CDR1 as MNHEY and CDR2 as SMNVEV (reference sequence). The CDR3 sequence is CASSLSGTGVYNEQFF. The CDR3 DNA follows: TGTGCCAGCAGTTTATCAGGGACAGGGGTCTACAATGAGCAGTTCTTC.

The table lists this clonotype with many counts. This chain joins TRBV20-1 and TRBJ2-7; a weak D match, TRBD1 (6 bases). Germline V gives CDR1 DFQATT, CDR2 SNEGSKA (reference sequence). CDR3 length equals 14 residues. With 5 bases removed from V and 0 bases from J, the gap between germline ends came to 14 bases. The CDR3 region is CSARSQGSSYEQYF. CDR3 nucleotides: TGCAGTGCTCGATCTCAGGGGAGCTCCTACGAGCAGTACTTC.

This clonotype was seen ten or more times. This chain links TRBV20-1 with TRBJ2-1, with 10 bases lining up with TRBD2. This CDR3 contains 13 residues. Trimming cost V 7 bases and J 7 bases; bases outside gene matches: 7. Germline lookup yields CDR1 DFQATT and CDR2 SNEGSKA (reference sequence). The chain's CDR3 is CSVRQREGNEQFF. The CDR3 DNA is TGCAGTGTGAGGCAGCGGGAGGGAAATGAGCAGTTCTTC.